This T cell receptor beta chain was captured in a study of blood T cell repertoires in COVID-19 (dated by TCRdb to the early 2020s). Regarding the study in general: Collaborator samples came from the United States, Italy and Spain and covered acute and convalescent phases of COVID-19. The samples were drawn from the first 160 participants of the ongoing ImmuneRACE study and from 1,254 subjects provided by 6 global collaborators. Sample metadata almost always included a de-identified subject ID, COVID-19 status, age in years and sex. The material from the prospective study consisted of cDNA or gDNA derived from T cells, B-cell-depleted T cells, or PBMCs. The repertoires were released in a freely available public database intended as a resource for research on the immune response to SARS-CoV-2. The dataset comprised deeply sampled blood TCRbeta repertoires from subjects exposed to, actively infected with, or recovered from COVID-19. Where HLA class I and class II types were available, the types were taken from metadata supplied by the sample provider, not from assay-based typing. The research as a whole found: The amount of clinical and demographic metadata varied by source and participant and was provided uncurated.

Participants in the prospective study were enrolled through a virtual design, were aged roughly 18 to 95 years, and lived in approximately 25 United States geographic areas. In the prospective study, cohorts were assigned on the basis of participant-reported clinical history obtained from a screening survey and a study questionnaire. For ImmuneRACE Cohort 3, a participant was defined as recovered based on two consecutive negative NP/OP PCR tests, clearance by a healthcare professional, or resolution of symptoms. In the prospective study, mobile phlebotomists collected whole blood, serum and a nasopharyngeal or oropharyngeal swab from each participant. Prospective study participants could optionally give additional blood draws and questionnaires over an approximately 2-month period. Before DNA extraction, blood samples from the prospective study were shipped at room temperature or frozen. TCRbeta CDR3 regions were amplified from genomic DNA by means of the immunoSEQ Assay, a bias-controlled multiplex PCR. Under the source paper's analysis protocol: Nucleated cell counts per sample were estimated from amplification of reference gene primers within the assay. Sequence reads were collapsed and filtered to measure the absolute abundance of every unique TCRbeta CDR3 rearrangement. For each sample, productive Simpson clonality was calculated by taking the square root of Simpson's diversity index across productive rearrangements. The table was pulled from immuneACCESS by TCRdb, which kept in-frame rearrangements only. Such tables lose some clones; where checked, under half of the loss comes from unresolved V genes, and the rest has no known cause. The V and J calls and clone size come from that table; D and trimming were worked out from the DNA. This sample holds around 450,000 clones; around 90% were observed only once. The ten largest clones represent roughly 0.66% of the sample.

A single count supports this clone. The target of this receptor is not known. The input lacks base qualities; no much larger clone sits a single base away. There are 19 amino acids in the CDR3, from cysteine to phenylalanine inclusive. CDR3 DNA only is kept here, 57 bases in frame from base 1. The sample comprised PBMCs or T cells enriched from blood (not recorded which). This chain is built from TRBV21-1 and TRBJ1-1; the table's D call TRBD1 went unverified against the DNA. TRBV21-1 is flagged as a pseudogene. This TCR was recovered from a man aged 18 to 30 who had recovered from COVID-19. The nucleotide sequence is TGTGCCAGCAGCAAATCTGGGTTCAGGGGCCGCCGAATGAACACTGAAGCTTTCTTT. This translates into CASSKSGFRGRRMNTEAFF.